Sequencing of this T cell receptor beta chain was carried out in a study of cytomegalovirus exposure and HLA in healthy donors. This clone was observed once. CDR1 and CDR2 from the germline V gene are MGHRA and YSYEKL. This CDR3 contains 16 residues. V was pared by 0 bases and J by 1 base, with 13 bases between. TCRdb's table, derived via immunoSEQ multiplex PCR, lists solely in-frame clones and lacks some. The sample holds over 150,000 clones, 85% to 90% seen once. The V call is TRBV4-1, the J call TRBJ2-7; a weak D match, TRBD1 (6 bases). The sequenced sample consisted of PBMCs. This receptor was obtained from a human donor in good health. CDR3 loop: CASSQEQGRGSYEQYF. DNA for the CDR3: TGCGCCAGCAGCCAAGAACAGGGACGAGGTTCCTACGAGCAGTACTTC.